This T cell receptor (beta chain) came from a study of blood T cells in healthy people across ages. This clonotype has more than one count but fewer than ten. Russia was home to the donors, healthy Caucasian individuals aged about 6 to 90. Germline-derived CDR1 and CDR2 are SQVTM and ANQGSEA. Trimming took off 4 bases at V and 1 base at J, with 14 bases between the two ends. The CDR3 is made up of 15 amino acids. Together with a sample-barcoded 5' primer, a J-beta primer mix was included in a second PCR lasting about 6 to 11 cycles. Any given sample supplied a minimum of 3 million CDR3-containing paired-end reads. TCRdb recomputed calls from the 5' RACE reads with MiXCR, one row per CDR3 protein. The data hold more than 800,000 distinct CDR3 sequences, with over 35% observed a single time.

Material for sequencing was blood. The source is a woman aged 55-75 years in good health. This rearrangement joins TRBV29-1 to TRBJ2-1, with D perhaps given as TRBD1 or TRBD2 (5 bases each). The DNA for the CDR3 is TGCAGCGTTGTAAAGGCAGGGAGATCCTACAATGAGCAGTTCTTC. It specifies CSVVKAGRSYNEQFF.